This entry concerns a single T cell receptor (beta chain). Its antigen remains unknown. This sample is drawn from a study of radiotherapy plus CTLA-4 blockade in lung cancer. Study information: Around 19% of enrolled patients responded objectively, and approximately 34% had disease control.

Study results and caveats: Peripheral blood showed expansion of tumor-derived TCR clones after radiotherapy and ipilimumab. The best predictor of response was reported to be early blood T cell clone dynamics, with interferon-beta.

Patients with chemo-refractory metastatic non-small-cell lung cancer received focal radiation plus CTLA-4 blockade with ipilimumab. Germline V gene data show CDR1 as SGHAT and CDR2 as FQNNGV. The CDR3 length is 16 residues. V lost 1 base and J 0 bases, leaving 9 bases between the germline ends. Using immunoSEQ multiplex PCR, the repertoire was profiled, and TCRdb retains in-frame clones only, with some absent. The sample consists of 130,000 or so clones, about nine tenths of them appearing once. The material was peripheral blood, obtained from a patient treated with radiotherapy plus ipilimumab. The TCR was taken from a human donor with non-small cell lung cancer that progressed on radiotherapy plus ipilimumab. This chain joins TRBV11-2 and TRBJ2-2; D gene ambiguous. The DNA for the CDR3 is TGTGCCAGCAGCTTAGGCGTCCTCGCGAACACCGGGGAGCTGTTTTTT. It specifies CASSLGVLANTGELFF.